The clone carrying this T cell receptor (beta chain) came up a few times. What it binds is unknown. This specimen belongs to a study of T cells in Graves' hyperthyroidism and ophthalmopathy. General study findings and limits: From stable hyperthyroidism, ophthalmopathy was separated by a 13 V-J model. Most expanded thyroid clonotypes above 0.001 also appeared in blood.

Diagnostic assessment was based on clinical symptoms, serum thyroxine and TRAb, thyroid ultrasound and orbital computed tomography. Extraction of PBMCs used under 13 ml of fresh peripheral blood. RNA transcripts provided the source from which TCR beta CDR3 regions were amplified. TCR CDR3 underwent first-round RT-PCR with the HTBI primer set. MiXCR, run by TCRdb on the multiplex PCR reads, gives a single entry per CDR3 protein. Of approximately 420,000 distinct CDR3 sequences listed, approximately 15% are singletons. Looked up from germline, CDR1 is LGHNA and CDR2 is YNFKEQ. The V end was cut by 0 bases, the J end by 2 bases, with 9 bases between. The CDR3 spans 15 residues.

The clonotype originates from a woman younger than 45 with Graves' hyperthyroidism. The specimen was blood. The chain joins TRBV4-2 to TRBJ2-3; unclear D gene. CDR3 DNA sequence: TGTGCCAGCAGCCAAGATTGGTCTACCACAGATACGCAGTATTTT. Its protein product is CASSQDWSTTDTQYF.